A single sample is the source of the 5 T cell receptor beta chains below, sequenced in a study of cytomegalovirus exposure and HLA in healthy donors. PCR used 60 Vbeta primers and 13 Jbeta primers. Only in-frame clones appear in the TCRdb table, and some are missing; sequencing was by immunoSEQ multiplex PCR. There are over 200,000 clones in the sample; more than 60% occur only once, and around 2.8% lies in the top ten. Sequenced input: PBMCs. The source of these receptors is a woman in her sixties or seventies in good health and CMV-seropositive.

V gene TRBV18 combines with J gene TRBJ2-1; D uncertain. CDR1 is KGHSH, CDR2 LQKENI, per germline. Between the trimmed V and J ends, which lost 3 bases and 10 bases, there was a span of 16 bases. This CDR3 has 14 residues. The CDR3 reads CASSPADGFGEQFF. The DNA of the CDR3 is TGTGCCAGCTCACCTGCCGACGGGTTCGGGGAGCAGTTCTTC.

For this clone: The junction differs from germline at one of its ends, possibly a read error. V usage is TRBV7-9 and J usage is TRBJ2-7; the D gene is possibly TRBD1 (5 bases). Germline CDR1 reads SEHNR; CDR2 reads FQNEAQ (reference sequence). The CDR3 sequence is 14 residues long. The chain's CDR3 is CSSSPPTVSYEQYF. CDR3 DNA sequence: TGTTCCAGCAGCCCACCGACAGTTTCCTACGAGCAGTACTTC.

This chain links TRBV5-4 with TRBJ2-5; TRBD2 matches at 8 bases. The CDR3 length is 14 residues. Trimming removed 3 bases from V and 2 bases from J; junction bases left unmatched: 3. Looked up from germline, CDR1 is SGHNT and CDR2 is YYREEE (reference sequence). CDR3 sequence reads: CASSSPSGQETQYF. DNA for the CDR3: TGTGCCAGCAGCTCACCTAGCGGGCAAGAGACCCAGTACTTC.

This clone has a single count. This chain uses TRBV4-1 with TRBJ2-2; TRBD2 agrees at 8 bases. V lost 0 bases to trimming and J lost 5 bases; unmatched junction nucleotides: 14. The germline V gene has CDR1 MGHRA and CDR2 YSYEKL. The CDR3 loop spans 19 amino acids. This CDR3 is CASSQDIASGRRGTGELFF. CDR3 bases: TGCGCCAGCAGCCAAGATATAGCCAGCGGGAGAAGGGGAACCGGGGAGCTGTTTTTT.

Regarding this clone: Distinct nucleotide sequences in the sample also encode this CDR3. V is TRBV30 and J is TRBJ2-6; 8 bases line up with TRBD2. Germline V lookup: CDR1 GTSNPN, CDR2 SVGIG (reference sequence). V trimming: 3 bases; J trimming: 1 base; junction bases outside the gene matches: 2. The length of the CDR3 is 15 residues. This CDR3 is CAWSGGGSGANVLTF. CDR3 nucleotide sequence: TGTGCCTGGAGCGGGGGGGGATCTGGGGCCAACGTCCTGACTTTC.